These 15 T cell receptor beta chains were all obtained from the same sample, sequenced in a study of Tregs in tolerant kidney transplant recipients. These receptors' targets are unknown. Clones were read by immunoSEQ multiplex PCR, and TCRdb kept only the in-frame ones, dropping some. This table holds about 44,000 clones, about 95% found once. Sample: Tregs from blood cultured with allogeneic cells. The receptors were gathered from a human donor in good health.

The genes are TRBV6-5 and TRBJ1-3; D remains unclear. Germline values: CDR1 MNHEY, CDR2 SVGAGI. This CDR3 has 15 residues. V was shortened by 7 bases and J by 5 bases, with 18 bases between the two germline ends. CDR3 protein: CASTAARGSRNTIYF. DNA for the CDR3: TGTGCCAGCACCGCCGCTCGGGGATCCCGAAACACCATATATTTT.

This chain connects TRBV11-2 to TRBJ2-7; 10 nucleotides agree with TRBD2. V was clipped by 3 bases and J by 3 bases; unmatched bases: 5. Germline assignment: CDR1 SGHAT and CDR2 FQNNGV. The CDR3 extends over 15 amino acids. DNA of the CDR3: TGTGCCAGCAGCTTTCCGGGACTAGCGTACTACGAGCAGTACTTC. It yields the protein CASSFPGLAYYEQYF.

This chain links TRBV15 with TRBJ2-7; possible D gene TRBD2, 5 bases. Germline V lookup: CDR1 LNHNV, CDR2 YYDKDF (reference sequence). The CDR3 runs to 13 residues. The V gene lost 4 bases and the J gene lost 3 bases, with 10 bases spanning the gap. For the CDR3, the DNA is TGTGCCACCAGCACCGAGAGCGGCTACGAGCAGTACTTC. Translated: CATSTESGYEQYF.

The rearrangement uses TRBV5-4 and TRBJ2-3; either TRBD1 or TRBD2 may supply D (5 bases each). The CDR3 is 16 residues long. CDR1 and CDR2 from the germline V gene are SGHNT and YYREEE (reference sequence). V lost 1 base to trimming and J lost 4 bases, with 16 bases between them. CDR3 amino acids: CASSLSSFLGADTQYF. The DNA of the CDR3 is TGTGCCAGCAGCTTGTCGTCCTTCCTGGGGGCAGATACGCAGTATTTT.

The chain is built from TRBV28 and TRBJ1-3; D ambiguous. Looked up from germline, CDR1 is MDHEN and CDR2 is SYDVKM. The CDR3 consists of 12 residues. V lost 8 bases and J lost 2, with 7 bases in between. Here the CDR3 reads CASGNPGNTIYF. Written as DNA, the CDR3 is TGTGCCAGCGGGAATCCTGGAAACACCATATATTTT.

V usage is TRBV29-1 and J usage is TRBJ2-2; D remains ambiguous. The germline V gene has CDR1 SQVTM and CDR2 ANQGSEA. This CDR3 has 13 residues. Trimming removed 4 bases from V and 0 bases from J, with 6 bases in between. CDR3 coding DNA: TGCAGCGTTGTTCAGCCGAACACCGGGGAGCTGTTTTTT. Translation gives CSVVQPNTGELFF.

V gene TRBV7-9 combines with J gene TRBJ2-1; weak D call: TRBD1 (6 bases). CDR3 length: 16 amino acids. Per germline, CDR1 SEHNR and CDR2 FQNEAQ (reference sequence). The V end was cut by 3 bases, the J end by 1 base, with 13 bases between. For the CDR3, the DNA is TGTGCCAGCAGCTTCAGACGACAGGCTTCCTACAATGAGCAGTTCTTC. It yields the protein CASSFRRQASYNEQFF.

The chain uses TRBV6-5 and TRBJ2-3; D is possibly TRBD1 or TRBD2 (5 bases each). The CDR3 is 16 residues long. The germline CDR1 and CDR2 sequences are MNHEY and SVGAGI. V lost 4 bases, J lost 2 bases, and 16 bases lay in between. The CDR3 loop reads CASSSGTGIDTDTQYF. The CDR3, as DNA: TGTGCCAGCAGTTCCGGGACGGGCATCGACACAGATACGCAGTATTTT.

The chain uses TRBV10-2 and TRBJ1-2, with D perhaps matching TRBD1 (6 bases). Germline CDR1 and CDR2: WSHSY and SAAADI. The CDR3 contains 13 residues. Trimming pared 5 bases from V and 4 bases from J, leaving 11 bases between. The CDR3 bases are TGCGCCAGCAGTAAACAGGGTGCCTATGGCTACACCTTC. Residues: CASSKQGAYGYTF.

This rearrangement joins TRBV6-6 to TRBJ2-7, with D possibly being TRBD2 (7 bases). Trimming cost V 6 bases and J 3 bases, with 18 bases left between them. The germline CDR1 and CDR2 sequences are MNHNY and SVGAGI (reference sequence). CDR3 length equals 15 residues. The CDR3 reads CASRDTGGSIYEQYF. CDR3 nucleotides: TGTGCCAGCAGAGACACGGGGGGCAGCATCTACGAGCAGTACTTC.

V is TRBV29-1 and J is TRBJ1-1; TRBD1 is a possible D gene (6 bases). V dropped 5 bases and J dropped 0 bases, with 13 bases sitting between them. This CDR3 has 14 residues. CDR1 and CDR2 (germline): SQVTM, ANQGSEA. This chain's CDR3 is CSVRGTPLNTEAFF. In nucleotides, the CDR3 is TGCAGCGTTCGAGGGACACCTCTGAACACTGAAGCTTTCTTT.

The V gene is TRBV18, the J gene TRBJ2-7, with D uncertain. The V gene lost 0 bases and the J gene lost 2 bases, with 8 bases spanning the gap. CDR1 KGHSH and CDR2 LQKENI come from the germline V gene. CDR3 length equals 14 residues. The CDR3 protein is CASSPPFKAYEQYF. The CDR3 DNA follows: TGTGCCAGCTCACCACCGTTTAAAGCCTACGAGCAGTACTTC.

The rearrangement joins TRBV30 to TRBJ1-1; 9 bases match TRBD1. V gave up 2 bases and J gave up 4 bases; unmatched junction bases: 2. The CDR3 has 13 residues. Germline CDR1 is GTSNPN and CDR2 is SVGIG (reference sequence). This CDR3 is CAWSQDRGTEAFF. Written as DNA, the CDR3 is TGTGCCTGGAGTCAGGACAGGGGCACTGAAGCTTTCTTT.

The rearrangement uses TRBV29-1 and TRBJ2-5; 13 bases map to TRBD2. The CDR3 spans 13 residues. The V gene's germline CDR1 is SQVTM and CDR2 ANQGSEA. Unmatched junction bases numbered 4, after V lost 7 bases and J lost 5 bases. The CDR3 DNA sequence: TGCAGCGCGTGGACTAGCGGGAGTGAGACCCAGTACTTC. Residues: CSAWTSGSETQYF.

The chain carries TRBV5-1 and TRBJ1-5; tentatively, D is TRBD1 (6 bases). V was shortened by 1 base and J by 4 bases, with 6 bases between the two germline ends. The V gene's germline CDR1 is SGHRS and CDR2 YFSETQ. CDR3 length equals 13 residues. CDR3 amino acids: CASSLRGNQPQHF. The CDR3 DNA follows: TGCGCCAGCAGCTTGAGGGGGAATCAGCCCCAGCATTTT.